The next 25 T cell receptor beta chains were all read from a single sample in a study of blood T cell repertoires in COVID-19. TCRdb's table, derived via immunoSEQ multiplex PCR, lists solely in-frame clones and lacks some. The repertoire consists of about 19,000 clones, with approximately 80% occurring once and the leading ten covering about 6%. Sequencing input: peripheral blood. Receptors were obtained from a human donor in a cohort sampled during active COVID-19.

The chain employs TRBV5-6 and TRBJ1-5; D ambiguous. The ends were cut back, 0 bases at V and 1 base at J, with 11 bases in the middle. There are 16 residues in the CDR3. CDR1 is SGHDT, CDR2 YYEEEE, per germline. The CDR3 nucleotides read TGTGCCAGCAGCTTGGCCGGGGTTGAAAGCAATCAGCCCCAGCATTTT. Residues: CASSLAGVESNQPQHF.

This clone came up a few times. The CDR3 DNA reads TGTGCCAGCAGGATTAGCGGGAGGGCCCAAGATACGCAGTATTTT. It encodes CASRISGRAQDTQYF. V usage is TRBV6-4 and J usage is TRBJ2-3; 11 bases map to TRBD2. The germline CDR1 and CDR2 sequences are MRHNA and SNTAGT. The trim removed 6 bases at V and 5 bases at J, leaving 7 bases unmatched. This CDR3 has 15 amino acids.

The CDR3 DNA sequence: TGTGCCAGCAGTCTCGGCGATGTTAGCAGCTACGAGCAGTACTTC. Translated: CASSLGDVSSYEQYF. This chain uses TRBV28 with TRBJ2-7; no reliable D call. This CDR3 contains 15 residues. CDR1 and CDR2 (germline): MDHEN, SYDVKM. V was cut by 5 bases and J by 3 bases, with 17 bases left in between.

The J gene is TRBJ2-1, the V gene TRBV7-8, with 9 bases aligning to TRBD2. CDR3 length: 15 residues. V lost 6 bases to trimming and J lost 4 bases; unmatched junction nucleotides: 7. CDR1 and CDR2 from the germline V gene are SGHVS and FQNEAQ. The CDR3 spells CASSNSGSVYNEQFF. The CDR3 bases are TGTGCCAGCAGTAATAGCGGGAGTGTGTACAATGAGCAGTTCTTC.

The rearrangement links TRBV14 to TRBJ2-3; TRBD2 matches at 8 bases. J lost 1 base, V lost 6 bases, and 9 bases had no gene match. The CDR3 consists of 16 residues. Looked up from germline, CDR1 is SGHDN and CDR2 is FVKESK. The CDR3 spells CASRLSGRKGTDTQYF. CDR3 DNA: TGTGCCAGCAGGTTGAGCGGGAGAAAAGGCACAGATACGCAGTATTTT.

This chain links TRBV5-4 with TRBJ2-1, with 9 nucleotides matching TRBD1. The CDR3 loop spans 13 amino acids. Germline V gives CDR1 SGHNT, CDR2 YYREEE (reference sequence). After removal of 4 bases from V and 8 bases from J, the junction contained 4 bases not matched to a gene. This CDR3 is CASSQGTGYEQFF. CDR3 coding DNA: TGTGCCAGCAGCCAGGGGACAGGGTATGAGCAGTTCTTC.

This clone was seen a few times. This chain connects TRBV15 to TRBJ2-7; 7 bases agree with TRBD1. CDR1 and CDR2 from the germline V gene are LNHNV and YYDKDF (reference sequence). The CDR3 consists of 15 residues. The V and J ends lost 5 bases and 0 bases, in that order; junction bases with no gene match: 7. The DNA for the CDR3 is TGTGCCACCAGCGTAGTCCGGGACAGCTCCTACGAGCAGTACTTC. Translation: CATSVVRDSSYEQYF.

This clone rates as medium-sized. The chain is built from TRBV7-2 and TRBJ1-2; TRBD1 aligns across 7 bases. CDR3 length equals 15 residues. Germline CDR1 SGHTA, CDR2 FQGNSA. V shed 2 bases, J shed 2 bases, and the junction held 5 bases outside the gene matches. The CDR3 coding sequence is TGTGCCAGCAGCTTATATCTGGGACAGAACTATGGCTACACCTTC. Translation gives CASSLYLGQNYGYTF.

The chain joins TRBV2 to TRBJ1-2, with D unresolved. Germline lookup yields CDR1 SNHLY and CDR2 FYNNEI. The V end was cut by 10 bases, the J end by 4 bases, with 16 bases between. The CDR3 has 13 residues. For the CDR3, the DNA is TGTGCCATTCCGTGGGCCGCCAGCTATGGCTACACCTTC. Its translation: CAIPWAASYGYTF. The whole variable domain, remainder taken from reference TRBV2 and TRBJ1-2, is EPEVTQTPSHQVTQMGQEVILRCVPISNHLYFYWYRQILGQKVEFLVSFYNNEISEKSEIFDDQFSVERPDGSNFTLKIRSTKLEDSAMYFCAIPWAASYGYTFGSGTRLTVV.

The chain uses TRBV12-3 or TRBV12-4 and TRBJ1-5; D not resolved. This CDR3 is built from 13 residues. V shed 5 bases and J shed 3 bases, with 8 bases lying between them. The CDR3 reads CASSLGPNQPQHF. In DNA form, the CDR3 reads TGTGCCAGCAGTCTAGGGCCCAATCAGCCCCAGCATTTT.

The chain is built from TRBV29-1 and TRBJ1-1; D is perhaps TRBD1 (5 bases). V was pared by 6 bases and J by 4 bases, with 15 bases between. Germline values: CDR1 SQVTM, CDR2 ANQGSEA. This CDR3 spans 13 amino acids. CDR3 sequence: CSVGPGQGTEAFF. As DNA, the CDR3 is TGCAGCGTGGGCCCAGGGCAGGGCACTGAAGCTTTCTTT.

The V gene is TRBV7-3, the J gene TRBJ2-5; D may be TRBD1 (5 bases). The CDR3 length is 15 residues. Germline V gene sequence: CDR1 SGHTA, CDR2 FQGTGA. Trimming removed 2 bases from V and 2 bases from J, with 12 bases in between. The CDR3 DNA sequence: TGTGCCAGCAGCTTAGGCCCAGGGCCTCAAGAGACCCAGTACTTC. It translates to CASSLGPGPQETQYF.

The V and J genes are TRBV21-1 and TRBJ1-2; TRBD1, the table's D call, was not compared with the DNA. TRBV21-1 counts as a pseudogene. The CDR3 totals 16 residues. The CDR3 bases are TGTGCCAGCAGCAAAATTGGACAGCTAGCTAACTATGGCTACACCTTC. This codes for CASSKIGQLANYGYTF.

This chain uses TRBV18 with TRBJ2-3, with D possibly being TRBD2 (6 bases). V lost 6 bases, J lost 4 bases, and 8 bases lay in between. CDR1 is KGHSH and CDR2 is LQKENI in the germline V gene. CDR3 size: 12 residues. In nucleotides, the CDR3 is TGTGCCAGCTCTACGGGGGCAGATACGCAGTATTTT. Encoded protein: CASSTGADTQYF.

This rearrangement joins TRBV6-6 to TRBJ1-5; D unresolved. The CDR3 contains 14 residues. Germline assignment: CDR1 MNHNY and CDR2 SVGAGI (reference sequence). V was cut by 4 bases and J by 1 base, with 8 bases left in between. CDR3 loop: CASSLTRSNQPQHF. The CDR3 bases are TGTGCCAGCAGTTTGACTCGGAGCAATCAGCCCCAGCATTTT.

The chain carries TRBV7-2 and TRBJ2-3; TRBD2 matches at 13 bases. The ends lost 7 bases at V and 1 base at J; junction bases unmatched: 8. CDR3 length: 17 residues. Per the germline V gene, CDR1 is SGHTA and CDR2 is FQGNSA. The CDR3 DNA sequence: TGTGCCAGCACCCCGAGGACTAGCGGGAGAGGCACAGATACGCAGTATTTT. It codes for CASTPRTSGRGTDTQYF.

The rearrangement uses TRBV6-2 or TRBV6-3 and TRBJ2-5; 14 nucleotides match TRBD2. The trim removed 0 bases at V and 3 bases at J, leaving 6 bases unmatched. The CDR3 is 18 amino acids. CDR1 is MNHEY, CDR2 SVGEGT, per germline. CDR3: CASSYSRSTSGREETQYF. The CDR3 region has the DNA TGTGCCAGCAGTTACTCGAGGTCGACTAGCGGGAGGGAAGAGACCCAGTACTTC.

The V and J genes are TRBV4-2 and TRBJ2-2; TRBD1 matches 7 bases. The junction had 7 bases not matched to a gene; V was cut back by 0 bases and J by 6 bases. Germline assignment: CDR1 LGHNA and CDR2 YNFKEQ. This CDR3 contains 16 residues. The CDR3 region is CASSQDPQGEAGELFF. Written as DNA, the CDR3 is TGTGCCAGCAGCCAAGACCCTCAGGGGGAAGCCGGGGAGCTGTTTTTT.

The rearrangement joins TRBV6-2 or TRBV6-3 to TRBJ2-7; 9 nucleotides match TRBD1. In germline, CDR1 is MNHEY, CDR2 SVGEGT. Trimming removed 6 bases from V and 0 bases from J; junction bases left unmatched: 9. The CDR3 spans 16 residues. The CDR3 DNA sequence: TGTGCCAGCAGCCCAACCCGGACAGGGGACTCCTACGAGCAGTACTTC. As protein: CASSPTRTGDSYEQYF.

The chain uses TRBV27 and TRBJ1-1; 9 bases map to TRBD1. Per the germline V gene, CDR1 is MNHEY and CDR2 is SMNVEV (reference sequence). CDR3 length: 15 residues. V gave up 5 bases and J gave up 2 bases; unmatched junction bases: 6. The DNA for the CDR3 is TGTGCCAGCAGTCGGGACAGGGCCCTCAACACTGAAGCTTTCTTT. Translation: CASSRDRALNTEAFF.

V and J are TRBV30 and TRBJ2-3; D perhaps matches TRBD2 (5 bases). The V end lost 5 bases, the J end lost 0 bases, and 12 bases lay between the germline ends. This CDR3 has 14 amino acids. CDR1 is GTSNPN, CDR2 SVGIG, per germline (reference sequence). The DNA of the CDR3 is TGTGCCTGGGAGCGCGGGCCCAGCACAGATACGCAGTATTTT. This encodes CAWERGPSTDTQYF.

The V gene is TRBV3-1 (or the pseudogene TRBV3-2), the J gene TRBJ2-1; 12 bases match TRBD2. Germline V gene lookup returns CDR1 LGHDT and CDR2 YNNKEL (reference sequence). The ends lost 1 base at V and 6 bases at J; junction bases unmatched: 4. The CDR3 extends over 16 amino acids. CDR3: CASSQGLAGVVNEQFF. CDR3 DNA: TGTGCCAGCAGCCAAGGACTAGCGGGAGTAGTCAATGAGCAGTTCTTC.

This chain joins TRBV6-2 or TRBV6-3 and TRBJ2-7, with TRBD2 identical over 9 bases. The CDR3 totals 21 residues. V lost 0 bases and J lost 5; bases outside the gene matches: 23. The germline CDR1 and CDR2 sequences are MNHEY and SVGEGT. CDR3 nucleotide sequence: TGTGCCAGCAGTTACTCGATAGTAAGTAACCATTTAAGCGGGAGGATCAACGAGCAGTACTTC. It specifies CASSYSIVSNHLSGRINEQYF.

The chain is built from TRBV7-8 and TRBJ2-2; the match to TRBD2 covers 10 bases. Germline assignment: CDR1 SGHVS and CDR2 FQNEAQ. CDR3 length: 16 residues. V lost 4 bases to trimming and J lost 4 bases; unmatched junction nucleotides: 6. The CDR3 protein is CASSSLAGGSTGELFF. The DNA for the CDR3 is TGTGCCAGCAGCTCGTTAGCGGGAGGTAGCACCGGGGAGCTGTTTTTT.

This clone was seen only once. V usage is TRBV5-1 and J usage is TRBJ1-2; 8 bases match TRBD1. The V segment lost 3 bases and the J segment 8 bases; nucleotides outside the gene matches: 9. This CDR3 has 14 amino acids. Germline V gene lookup returns CDR1 SGHRS and CDR2 YFSETQ. CDR3 coding DNA: TGCGCCAGCAGCTCTAGCGGGACAGGTTTCGGCTACACCTTC. This codes for CASSSSGTGFGYTF.